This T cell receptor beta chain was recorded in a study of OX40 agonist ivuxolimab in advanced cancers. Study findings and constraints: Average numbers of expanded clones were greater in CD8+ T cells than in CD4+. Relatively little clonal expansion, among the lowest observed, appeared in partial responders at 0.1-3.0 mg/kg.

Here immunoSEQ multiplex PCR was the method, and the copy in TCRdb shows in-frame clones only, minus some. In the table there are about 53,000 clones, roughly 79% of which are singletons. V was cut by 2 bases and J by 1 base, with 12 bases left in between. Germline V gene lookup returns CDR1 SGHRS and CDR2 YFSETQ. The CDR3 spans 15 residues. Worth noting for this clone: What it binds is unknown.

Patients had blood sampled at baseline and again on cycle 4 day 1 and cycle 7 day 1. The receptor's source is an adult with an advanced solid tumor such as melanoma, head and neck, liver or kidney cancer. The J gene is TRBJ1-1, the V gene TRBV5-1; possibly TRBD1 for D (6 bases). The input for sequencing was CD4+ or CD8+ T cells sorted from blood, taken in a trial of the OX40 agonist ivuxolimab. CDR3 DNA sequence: TGCGCCAGCAGCTTACTTTCGACAGGGAACACTGAAGCTTTCTTT. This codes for CASSLLSTGNTEAFF.